This T cell receptor (beta chain) was recovered during a study of Graves' ophthalmopathy and Graves' hyperthyroidism. This clonotype was detected many times. TCR beta CDR3 regions were amplified from RNA transcripts. HTBI-primed first-round RT-PCR preceded second-round multiplex PCR. A single record per CDR3 protein comes from TCRdb applying MiXCR to the multiplex PCR reads. The top ten hold roughly 2.6% of the sample, which has about 370,000 distinct CDR3 sequences, about a sixth seen once. The CDR3 length is 16 residues. V shed 7 bases, J shed 5 bases, and the junction held 15 bases outside the gene matches. Germline V CDR1 and CDR2: MNHEY, SVGAGI.

The sequencing sample was made of peripheral blood. The sequence derives from an adult woman with stable Graves' hyperthyroidism. This chain uses TRBV6-5 with TRBJ1-2, with TRBD1 matching over 8 bases. The CDR3 bases are TGTGCCAGCATGGCCGCCGCGGACAGGGTCTTTTATGGCTACACCTTC. This codes for CASMAAADRVFYGYTF.